This T cell receptor beta chain was identified during a study of human thymus T cells. V lost 5 bases and J lost 0, with 2 bases in between. CDR3 length: 11 residues. From germline, CDR1 is SGHTA and CDR2 FQGNSA. About this clone itself: Other DNA sequences in the sample encode the same CDR3.

Profiled with immunoSEQ multiplex PCR; TCRdb holds only in-frame clones, not every one. Counted here are tens of thousands of clones, around 94% occurring once; the ten biggest clones make up roughly 0.12%. The sample donors, healthy Finnish infants, were having corrective surgery for congenital heart defects. Only four of the eight donors provided a 0.5-1 mL blood sample. Genomic DNA was extracted from every available blood leukocyte. The chain employs TRBV7-2 and TRBJ2-7; D gene unclear. The sample comprised blood. The receptor comes from a boy under two years old with a congenital heart defect but otherwise immunologically healthy. This CDR3 is CASSLSYEQYF. The CDR3 nucleotides read TGTGCCAGCAGCCTCTCCTACGAGCAGTACTTC.